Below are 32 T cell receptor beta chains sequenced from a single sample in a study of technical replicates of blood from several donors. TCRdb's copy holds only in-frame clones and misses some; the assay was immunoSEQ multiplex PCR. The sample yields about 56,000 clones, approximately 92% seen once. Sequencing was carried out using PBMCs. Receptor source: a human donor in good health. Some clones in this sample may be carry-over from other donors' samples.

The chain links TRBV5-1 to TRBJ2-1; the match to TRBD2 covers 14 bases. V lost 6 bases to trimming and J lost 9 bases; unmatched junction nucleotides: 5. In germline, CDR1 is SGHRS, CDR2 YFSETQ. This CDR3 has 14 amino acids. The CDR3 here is CASNYGLAGGEQFF. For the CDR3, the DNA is TGCGCCAGCAATTATGGACTAGCGGGGGGTGAGCAGTTCTTC.

CDR3 nucleotide sequence: TGTGCCAGCGGGAGGGAATCAAATCAGCCCCAGCATTTT. Protein sequence: CASGRESNQPQHF. V is TRBV6-1 and J is TRBJ1-5; D gene ambiguous. The germline CDR1 and CDR2 sequences are MNHNS and SASEGT. V lost 8 bases, J lost 4 bases, and 12 bases lay in between. There are 13 residues in the CDR3.

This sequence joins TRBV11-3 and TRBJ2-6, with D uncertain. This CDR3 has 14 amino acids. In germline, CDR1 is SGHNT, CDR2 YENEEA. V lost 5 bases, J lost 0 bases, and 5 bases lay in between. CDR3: CASSPYSGANVLTF. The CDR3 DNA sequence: TGTGCCAGCAGCCCGTACTCTGGGGCCAACGTCCTGACTTTC.

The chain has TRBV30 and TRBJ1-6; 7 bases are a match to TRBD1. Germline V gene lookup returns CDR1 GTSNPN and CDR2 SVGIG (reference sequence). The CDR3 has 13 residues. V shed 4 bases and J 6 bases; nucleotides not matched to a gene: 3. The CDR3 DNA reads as TGTGCCTGGAACGGACAGGTTAATTCACCCCTCCACTTT. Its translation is CAWNGQVNSPLHF.

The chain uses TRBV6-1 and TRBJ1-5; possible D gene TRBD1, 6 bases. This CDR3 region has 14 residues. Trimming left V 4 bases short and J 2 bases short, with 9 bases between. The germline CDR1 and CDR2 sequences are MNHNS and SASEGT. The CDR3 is CASSAGAGNQPQHF. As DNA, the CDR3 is TGTGCCAGCAGTGCAGGGGCGGGCAATCAGCCCCAGCATTTT.

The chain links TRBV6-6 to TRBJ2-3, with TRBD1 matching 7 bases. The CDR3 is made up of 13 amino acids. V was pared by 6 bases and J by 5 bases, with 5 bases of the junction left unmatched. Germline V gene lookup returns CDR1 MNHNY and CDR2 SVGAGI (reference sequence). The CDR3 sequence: CASRTQGLDTQYF. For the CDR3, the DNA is TGTGCCAGCAGGACACAGGGGTTAGATACGCAGTATTTT.

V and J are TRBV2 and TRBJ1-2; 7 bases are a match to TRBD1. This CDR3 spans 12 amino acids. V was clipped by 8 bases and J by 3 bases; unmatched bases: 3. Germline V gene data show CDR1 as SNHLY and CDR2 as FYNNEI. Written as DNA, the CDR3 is TGTGCCAGCGGAGGGGGCGACTATGGCTACACCTTC. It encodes CASGGGDYGYTF.

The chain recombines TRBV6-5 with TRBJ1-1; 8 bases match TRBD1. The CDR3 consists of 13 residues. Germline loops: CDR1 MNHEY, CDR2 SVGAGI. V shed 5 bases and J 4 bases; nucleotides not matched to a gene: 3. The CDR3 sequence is CASSEQGGTEAFF. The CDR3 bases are TGTGCCAGCAGTGAACAGGGGGGCACTGAAGCTTTCTTT.

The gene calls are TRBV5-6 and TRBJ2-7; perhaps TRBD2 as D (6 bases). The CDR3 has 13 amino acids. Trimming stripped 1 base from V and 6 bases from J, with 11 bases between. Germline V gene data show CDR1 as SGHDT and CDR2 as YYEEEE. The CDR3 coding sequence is TGTGCCAGCAGCTTGACTCGGGGGTCCGAGCAGTACTTC. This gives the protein CASSLTRGSEQYF. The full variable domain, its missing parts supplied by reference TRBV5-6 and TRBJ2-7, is DAGVTQSPTHLIKTRGQQVTLRCSPKSGHDTVSWYQQALGQGPQFIFQYYEEEERQRGNFPDRFSGHQFPNYSSELNVNALLLGDSALYLCASSLTRGSEQYFGPGTRLTVT.

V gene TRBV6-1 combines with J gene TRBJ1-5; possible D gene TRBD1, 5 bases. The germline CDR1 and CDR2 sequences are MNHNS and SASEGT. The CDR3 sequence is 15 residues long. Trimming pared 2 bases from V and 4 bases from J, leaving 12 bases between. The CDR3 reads CASSEPGLGNQPQHF. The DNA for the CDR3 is TGTGCCAGCAGTGAACCGGGACTGGGAAATCAGCCCCAGCATTTT.

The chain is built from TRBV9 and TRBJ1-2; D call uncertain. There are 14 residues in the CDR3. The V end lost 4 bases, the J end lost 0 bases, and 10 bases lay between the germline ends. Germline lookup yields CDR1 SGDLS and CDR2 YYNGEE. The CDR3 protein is CASSPPPPNYGYTF. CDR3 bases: TGTGCCAGCAGCCCCCCCCCTCCTAACTATGGCTACACCTTC. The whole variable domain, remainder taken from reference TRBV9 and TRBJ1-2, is DSGVTQTPKHLITATGQRVTLRCSPRSGDLSVYWYQQSLDQGLQFLIQYYNGEERAKGNILERFSAQQFPDLHSELNLSSLELGDSALYFCASSPPPPNYGYTFGSGTRLTVV.

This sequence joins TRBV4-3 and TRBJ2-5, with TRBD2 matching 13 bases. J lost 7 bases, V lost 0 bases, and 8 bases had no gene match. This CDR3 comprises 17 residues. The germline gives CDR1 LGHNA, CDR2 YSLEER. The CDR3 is CASSQDKGLAGKRTQYF. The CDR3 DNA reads TGCGCCAGCAGCCAAGATAAGGGACTAGCGGGAAAACGGACCCAGTACTTC.

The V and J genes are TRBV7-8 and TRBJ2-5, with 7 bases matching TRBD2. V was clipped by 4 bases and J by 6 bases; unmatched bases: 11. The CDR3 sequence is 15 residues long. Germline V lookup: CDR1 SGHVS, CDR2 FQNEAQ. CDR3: CASSSAWGGSQTQYF. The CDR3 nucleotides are TGTGCCAGCAGCTCCGCCTGGGGGGGGAGTCAGACCCAGTACTTC.

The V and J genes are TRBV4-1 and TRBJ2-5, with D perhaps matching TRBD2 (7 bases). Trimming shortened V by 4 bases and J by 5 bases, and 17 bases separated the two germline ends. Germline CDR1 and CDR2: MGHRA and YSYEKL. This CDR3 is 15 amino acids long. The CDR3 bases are TGCGCCAGCAGCCGGGGGGGGGCAATGGCGGAGACCCAGTACTTC. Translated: CASSRGGAMAETQYF.

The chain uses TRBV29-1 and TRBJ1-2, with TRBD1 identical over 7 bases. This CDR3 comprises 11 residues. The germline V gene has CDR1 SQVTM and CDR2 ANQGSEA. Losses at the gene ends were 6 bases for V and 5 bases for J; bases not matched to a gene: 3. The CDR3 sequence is CSVGQLYGYTF. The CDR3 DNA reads TGCAGCGTGGGACAGCTGTATGGCTACACCTTC.

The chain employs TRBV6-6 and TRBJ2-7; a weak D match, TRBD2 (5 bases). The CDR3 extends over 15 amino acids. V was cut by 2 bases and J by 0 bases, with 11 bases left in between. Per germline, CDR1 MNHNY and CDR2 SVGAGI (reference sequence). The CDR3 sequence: CASSYPSGVSYEQYF. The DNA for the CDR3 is TGTGCCAGCAGTTACCCGAGCGGAGTCTCCTACGAGCAGTACTTC.

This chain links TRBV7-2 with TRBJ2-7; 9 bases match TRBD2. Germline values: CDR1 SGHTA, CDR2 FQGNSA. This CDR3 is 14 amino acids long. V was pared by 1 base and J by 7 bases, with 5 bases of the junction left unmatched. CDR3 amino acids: CASSLVSGSEEQYF. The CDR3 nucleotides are TGTGCCAGCAGCTTAGTTAGCGGGAGTGAAGAGCAGTACTTC.

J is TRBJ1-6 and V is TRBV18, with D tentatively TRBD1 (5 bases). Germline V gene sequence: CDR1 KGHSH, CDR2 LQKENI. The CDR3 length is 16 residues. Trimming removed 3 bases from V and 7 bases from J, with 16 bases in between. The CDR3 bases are TGTGCCAGCTCACCGGAATCGGGGGTGCGAAATTCACCCCTCCACTTT. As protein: CASSPESGVRNSPLHF.

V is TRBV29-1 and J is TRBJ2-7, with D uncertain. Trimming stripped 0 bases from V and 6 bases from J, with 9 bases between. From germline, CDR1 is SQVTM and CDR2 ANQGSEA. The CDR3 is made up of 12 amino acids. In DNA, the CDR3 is TGCAGCGTTGAAGATCGACTGGCCGAGCAGTACTTC. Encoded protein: CSVEDRLAEQYF.

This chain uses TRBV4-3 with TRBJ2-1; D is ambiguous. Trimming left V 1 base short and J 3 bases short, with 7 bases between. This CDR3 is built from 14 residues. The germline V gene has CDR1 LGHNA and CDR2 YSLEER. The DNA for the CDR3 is TGCGCCAGCAGCCAAGCTACGAGCTACAATGAGCAGTTCTTC. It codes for CASSQATSYNEQFF.

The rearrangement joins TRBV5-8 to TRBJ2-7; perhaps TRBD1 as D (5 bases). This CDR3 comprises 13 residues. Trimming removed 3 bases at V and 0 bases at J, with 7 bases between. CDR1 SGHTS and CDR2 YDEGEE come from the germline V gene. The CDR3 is CASSWTPSYEQYF. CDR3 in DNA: TGTGCCAGCAGCTGGACACCCTCCTACGAGCAGTACTTC. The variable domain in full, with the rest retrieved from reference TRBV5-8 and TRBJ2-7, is EAGVTQSPTHLIKTRGQQATLRCSPISGHTSVYWYQQALGLGLQFLLWYDEGEERNRGNFPPRFSGRQFPNYSSELNVNALELEDSALYLCASSWTPSYEQYFGPGTRLTVT.

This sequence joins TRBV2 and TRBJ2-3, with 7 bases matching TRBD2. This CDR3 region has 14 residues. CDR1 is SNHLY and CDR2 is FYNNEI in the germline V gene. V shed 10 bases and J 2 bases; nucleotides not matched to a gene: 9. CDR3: CATRLADYTDTQYF. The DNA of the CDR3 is TGTGCCACGCGGCTAGCGGATTACACAGATACGCAGTATTTT. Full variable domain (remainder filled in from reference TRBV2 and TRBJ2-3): EPEVTQTPSHQVTQMGQEVILRCVPISNHLYFYWYRQILGQKVEFLVSFYNNEISEKSEIFDDQFSVERPDGSNFTLKIRSTKLEDSAMYFCATRLADYTDTQYFGPGTRLTVL.

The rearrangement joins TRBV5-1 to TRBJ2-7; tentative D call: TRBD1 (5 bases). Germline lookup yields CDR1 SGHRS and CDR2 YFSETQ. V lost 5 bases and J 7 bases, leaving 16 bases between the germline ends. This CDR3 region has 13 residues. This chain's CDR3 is CASSPQGKGEQYF. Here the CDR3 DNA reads TGCGCCAGCAGTCCTCAGGGCAAGGGGGAGCAGTACTTC. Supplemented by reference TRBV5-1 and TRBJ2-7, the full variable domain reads KAGVTQTPRYLIKTRGQQVTLSCSPISGHRSVSWYQQTPGQGLQFLFEYFSETQRNKGNFPGRFSGRQFSNSRSEMNVSTLELGDSALYLCASSPQGKGEQYFGPGTRLTVT.

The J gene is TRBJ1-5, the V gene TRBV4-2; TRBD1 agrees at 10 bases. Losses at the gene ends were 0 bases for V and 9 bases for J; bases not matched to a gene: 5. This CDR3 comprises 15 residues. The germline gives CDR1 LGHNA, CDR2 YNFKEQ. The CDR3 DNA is TGTGCCAGCAGCCAAGACCGGGACAGGGGAAGGCCCCAGCATTTT. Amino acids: CASSQDRDRGRPQHF.

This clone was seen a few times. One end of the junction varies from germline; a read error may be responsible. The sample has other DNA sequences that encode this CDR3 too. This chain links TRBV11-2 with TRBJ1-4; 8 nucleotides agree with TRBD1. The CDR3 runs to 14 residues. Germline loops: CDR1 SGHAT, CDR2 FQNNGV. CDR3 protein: CASSLDRGQEKLFF. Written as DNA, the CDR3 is TGTGCCAGCAGCCTAGACAGGGGTCAAGAAAAACTGTTTTTT.

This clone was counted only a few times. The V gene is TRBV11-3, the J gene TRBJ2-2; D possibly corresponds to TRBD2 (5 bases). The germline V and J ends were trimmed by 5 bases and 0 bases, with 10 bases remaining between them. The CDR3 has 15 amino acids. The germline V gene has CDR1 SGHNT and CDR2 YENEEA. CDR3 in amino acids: CASSVGKTNTGELFF. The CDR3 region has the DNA TGTGCCAGCAGCGTCGGGAAAACGAACACCGGGGAGCTGTTTTTT. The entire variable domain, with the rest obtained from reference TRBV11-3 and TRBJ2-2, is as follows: EAGVVQSPRYKIIEKKQPVAFWCNPISGHNTLYWYLQNLGQGPELLIRYENEEAVDDSQLPKDRFSAERLKGVDSTLKIQPAELGDSAVYLCASSVGKTNTGELFFGEGSRLTVL.

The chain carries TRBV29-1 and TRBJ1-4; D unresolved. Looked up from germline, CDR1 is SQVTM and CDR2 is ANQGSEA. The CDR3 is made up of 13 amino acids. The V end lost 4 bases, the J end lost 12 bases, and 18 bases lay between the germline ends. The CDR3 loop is CSVGGRTMTELFF. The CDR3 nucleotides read TGCAGCGTTGGAGGTCGAACAATGACTGAACTGTTTTTT. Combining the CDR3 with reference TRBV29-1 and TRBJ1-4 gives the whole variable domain SAVISQKPSRDICQRGTSLTIQCQVDSQVTMMFWYRQQPGQSLTLIATANQGSEATYESGFVIDKFPISRPNLTFSTLTVSNMSPEDSSIYLCSVGGRTMTELFFGSGTQLSVL.

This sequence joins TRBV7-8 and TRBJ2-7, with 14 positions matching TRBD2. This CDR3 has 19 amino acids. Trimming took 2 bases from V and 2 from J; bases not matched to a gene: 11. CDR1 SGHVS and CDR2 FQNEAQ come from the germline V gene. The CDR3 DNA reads TGTGCCAGCAGCTTAAGGGCTACGGGACTAGCGGGGGCCACCTACGAGCAGTACTTC. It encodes CASSLRATGLAGATYEQYF.

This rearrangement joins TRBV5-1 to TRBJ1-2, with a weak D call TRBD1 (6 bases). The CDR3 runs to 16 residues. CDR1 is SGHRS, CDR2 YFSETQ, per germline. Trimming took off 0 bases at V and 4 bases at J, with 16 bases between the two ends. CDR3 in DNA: TGCGCCAGCAGCTTGGTTTCCCCCACAGGGAGCTATGGCTACACCTTC. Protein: CASSLVSPTGSYGYTF.

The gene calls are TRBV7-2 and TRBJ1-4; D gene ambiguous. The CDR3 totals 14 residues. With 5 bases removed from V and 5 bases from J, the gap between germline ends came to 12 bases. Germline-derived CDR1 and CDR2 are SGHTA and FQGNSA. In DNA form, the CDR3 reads TGTGCCAGCAGCCCTTACACCAGGAATGAAAAACTGTTTTTT. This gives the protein CASSPYTRNEKLFF. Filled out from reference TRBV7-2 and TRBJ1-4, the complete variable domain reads GAGVSQSPSNKVTEKGKDVELRCDPISGHTALYWYRQSLGQGLEFLIYFQGNSAPDKSGLPSDRFSAERTGGSVSTLTIQRTQQEDSAVYLCASSPYTRNEKLFFGSGTQLSVL.

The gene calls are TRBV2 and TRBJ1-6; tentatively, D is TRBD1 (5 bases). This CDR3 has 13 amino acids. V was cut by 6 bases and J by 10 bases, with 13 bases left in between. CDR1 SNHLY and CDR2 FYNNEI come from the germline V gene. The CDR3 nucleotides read TGTGCCAGCAGCAGGGAAACCGGATCACCCCTCCACTTT. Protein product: CASSRETGSPLHF.

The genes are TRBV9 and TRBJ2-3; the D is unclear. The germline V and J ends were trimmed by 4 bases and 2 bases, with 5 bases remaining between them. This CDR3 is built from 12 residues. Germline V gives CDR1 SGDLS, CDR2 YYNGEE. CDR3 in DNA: TGTGCCAGCAGCATCAACACAGATACGCAGTATTTT. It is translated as CASSINTDTQYF.